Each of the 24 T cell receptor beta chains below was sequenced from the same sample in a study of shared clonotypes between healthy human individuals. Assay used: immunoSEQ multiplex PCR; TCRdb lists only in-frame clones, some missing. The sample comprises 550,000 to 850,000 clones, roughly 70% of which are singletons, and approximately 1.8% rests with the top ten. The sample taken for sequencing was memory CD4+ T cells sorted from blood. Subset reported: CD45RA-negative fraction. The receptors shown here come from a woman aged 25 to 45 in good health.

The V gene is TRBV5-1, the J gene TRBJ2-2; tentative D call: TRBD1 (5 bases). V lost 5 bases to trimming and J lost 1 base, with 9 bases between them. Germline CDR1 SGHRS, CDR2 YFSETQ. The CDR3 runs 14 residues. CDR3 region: CASRRRGNTGELFF. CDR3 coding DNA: TGCGCCAGCAGAAGAAGGGGGAACACCGGGGAGCTGTTTTTT.

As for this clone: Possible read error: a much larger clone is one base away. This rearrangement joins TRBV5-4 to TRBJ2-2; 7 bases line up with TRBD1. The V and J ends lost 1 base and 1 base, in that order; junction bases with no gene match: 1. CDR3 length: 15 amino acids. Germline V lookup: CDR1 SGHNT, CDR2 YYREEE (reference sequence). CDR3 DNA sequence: TGTGCCAGCAGCTTGAGGACAGGGAACACCGGGGAGCTGTTTTTT. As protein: CASSLRTGNTGELFF. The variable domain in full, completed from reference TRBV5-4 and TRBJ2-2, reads ETGVTQSPTHLIKTRGQQVTLRCSSQSGHNTVSWYQQALGQGPQFIFQYYREEENGRGNFPPRFSGLQFPNYSSELNVNALELDDSALYLCASSLRTGNTGELFFGEGSRLTVL.

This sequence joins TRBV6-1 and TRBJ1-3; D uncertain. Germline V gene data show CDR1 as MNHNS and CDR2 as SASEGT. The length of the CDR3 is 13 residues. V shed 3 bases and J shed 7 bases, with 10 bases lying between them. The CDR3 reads CASSESGINTIYF. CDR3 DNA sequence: TGTGCCAGCAGTGAGTCGGGGATCAACACCATATATTTT.

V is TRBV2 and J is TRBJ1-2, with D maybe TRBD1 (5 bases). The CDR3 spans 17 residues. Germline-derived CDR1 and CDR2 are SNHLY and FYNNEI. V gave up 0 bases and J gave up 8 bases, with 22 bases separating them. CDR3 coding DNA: TGTGCCAGCAGTGAAGCTCCGGGGGGACTTAGCTGGGACGGCTACACCTTC. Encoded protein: CASSEAPGGLSWDGYTF.

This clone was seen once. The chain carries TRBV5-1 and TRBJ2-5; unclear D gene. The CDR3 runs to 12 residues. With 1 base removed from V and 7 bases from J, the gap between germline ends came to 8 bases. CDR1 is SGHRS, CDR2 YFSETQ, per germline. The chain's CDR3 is CASSLSEGTQYF. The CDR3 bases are TGCGCCAGCAGCTTGTCCGAAGGGACCCAGTACTTC.

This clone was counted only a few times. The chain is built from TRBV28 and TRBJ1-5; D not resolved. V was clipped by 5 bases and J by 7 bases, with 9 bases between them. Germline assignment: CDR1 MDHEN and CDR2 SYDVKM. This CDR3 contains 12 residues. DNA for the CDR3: TGTGCCAGCAGTCGCCGTCGACAGCCCCAGCATTTT. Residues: CASSRRRQPQHF.

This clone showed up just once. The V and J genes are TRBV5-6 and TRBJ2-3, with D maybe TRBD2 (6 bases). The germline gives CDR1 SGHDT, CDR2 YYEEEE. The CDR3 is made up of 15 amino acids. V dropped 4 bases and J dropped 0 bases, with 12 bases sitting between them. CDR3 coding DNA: TGTGCCAGCAGCGGGGGGAGCGGGAGCACAGATACGCAGTATTTT. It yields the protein CASSGGSGSTDTQYF.

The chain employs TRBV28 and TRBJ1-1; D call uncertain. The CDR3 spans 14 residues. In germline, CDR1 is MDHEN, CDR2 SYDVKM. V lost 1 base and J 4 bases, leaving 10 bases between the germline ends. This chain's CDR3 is CASSLLKGTTEAFF. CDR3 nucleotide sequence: TGTGCCAGCAGTTTATTGAAGGGCACCACTGAAGCTTTCTTT.

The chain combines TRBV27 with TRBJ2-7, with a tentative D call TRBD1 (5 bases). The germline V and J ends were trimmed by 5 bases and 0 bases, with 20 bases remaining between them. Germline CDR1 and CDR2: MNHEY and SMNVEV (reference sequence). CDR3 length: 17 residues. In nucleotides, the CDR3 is TGTGCCAGCAGTCCCGGAATGTTCAGGGAATTCTCCTACGAGCAGTACTTC. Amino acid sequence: CASSPGMFREFSYEQYF.

In nucleotides, the CDR3 is TGTGCCAGCAGTTCCACCGGGACAGGGGGATACGAGCAGTACTTC. This sequence encodes CASSSTGTGGYEQYF. This sequence joins TRBV28 and TRBJ2-7, with 11 bases aligning to TRBD1. V lost 4 bases to trimming and J lost 4 bases; unmatched junction nucleotides: 6. The germline gives CDR1 MDHEN, CDR2 SYDVKM. CDR3 size: 15 residues.

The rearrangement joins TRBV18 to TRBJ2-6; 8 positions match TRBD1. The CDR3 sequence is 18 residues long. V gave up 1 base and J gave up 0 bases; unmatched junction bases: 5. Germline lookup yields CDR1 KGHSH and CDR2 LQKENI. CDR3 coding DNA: TGTGCCAGCTCACCACAACAGACAGGGGACTCTGGGGCCAACGTCCTGACTTTC. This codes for CASSPQQTGDSGANVLTF. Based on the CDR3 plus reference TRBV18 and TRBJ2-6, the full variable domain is NAGVMQNPRHLVRRRGQEARLRCSPMKGHSHVYWYRQLPEEGLKFMVYLQKENIIDESGMPKERFSAEFPKEGPSILRIQQVVRGDSAAYFCASSPQQTGDSGANVLTFGAGSRLTVL.

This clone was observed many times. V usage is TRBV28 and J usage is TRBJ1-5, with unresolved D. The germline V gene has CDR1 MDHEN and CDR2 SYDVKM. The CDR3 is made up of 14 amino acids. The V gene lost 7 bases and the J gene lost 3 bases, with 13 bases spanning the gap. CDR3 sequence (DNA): TGTGCCAGCATCTTAGGAGGGTTCAATCAGCCCCAGCATTTT. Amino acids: CASILGGFNQPQHF.

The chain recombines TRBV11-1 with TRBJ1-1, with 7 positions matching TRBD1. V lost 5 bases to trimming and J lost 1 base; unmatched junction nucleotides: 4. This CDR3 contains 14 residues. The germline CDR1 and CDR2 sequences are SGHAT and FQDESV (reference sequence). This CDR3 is CASSGTVGNTEAFF. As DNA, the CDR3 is TGTGCCAGCAGCGGGACAGTCGGGAACACTGAAGCTTTCTTT.

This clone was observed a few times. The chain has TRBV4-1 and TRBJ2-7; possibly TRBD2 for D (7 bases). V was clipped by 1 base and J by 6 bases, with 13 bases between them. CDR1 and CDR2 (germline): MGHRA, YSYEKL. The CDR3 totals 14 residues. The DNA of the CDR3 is TGCGCCAGCAGCCAAGCCCATGGGGGGGCCGAGCAGTACTTC. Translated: CASSQAHGGAEQYF.

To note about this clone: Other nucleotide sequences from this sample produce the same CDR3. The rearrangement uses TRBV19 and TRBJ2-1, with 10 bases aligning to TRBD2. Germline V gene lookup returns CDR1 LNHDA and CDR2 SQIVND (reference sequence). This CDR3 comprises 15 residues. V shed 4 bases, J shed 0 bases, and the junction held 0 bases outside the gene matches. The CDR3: CASSRLAGSYNEQFF. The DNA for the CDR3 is TGTGCCAGTAGTAGACTAGCGGGCTCCTACAATGAGCAGTTCTTC.

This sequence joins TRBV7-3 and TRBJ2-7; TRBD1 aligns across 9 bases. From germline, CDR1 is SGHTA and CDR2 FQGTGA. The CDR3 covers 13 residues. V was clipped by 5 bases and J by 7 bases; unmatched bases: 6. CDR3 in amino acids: CASSPGTGQEQYF. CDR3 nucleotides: TGTGCCAGCAGCCCAGGGACAGGGCAGGAGCAGTACTTC.

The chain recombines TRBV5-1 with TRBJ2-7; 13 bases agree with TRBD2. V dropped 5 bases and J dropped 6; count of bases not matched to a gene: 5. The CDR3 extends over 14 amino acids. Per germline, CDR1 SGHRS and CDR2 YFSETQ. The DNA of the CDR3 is TGCGCCAGCAGGGCCGGGACTAGCGGGACCGAGCAGTACTTC. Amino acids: CASRAGTSGTEQYF.

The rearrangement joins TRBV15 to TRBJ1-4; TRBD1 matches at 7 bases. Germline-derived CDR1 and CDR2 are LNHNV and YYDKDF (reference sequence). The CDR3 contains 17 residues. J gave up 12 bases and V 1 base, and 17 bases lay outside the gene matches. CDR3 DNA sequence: TGTGCCACCAGCAGAGTCTACGCGCCAGGGGGAGGCGTGGAACTGTTTTTT. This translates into CATSRVYAPGGGVELFF.

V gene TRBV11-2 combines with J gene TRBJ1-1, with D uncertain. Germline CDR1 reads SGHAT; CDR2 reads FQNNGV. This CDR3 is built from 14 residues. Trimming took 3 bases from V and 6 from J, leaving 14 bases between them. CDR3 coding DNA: TGTGCCAGCAGCTTTGTGGAGGGTGTCGCTGAAGCTTTCTTT. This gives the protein CASSFVEGVAEAFF.

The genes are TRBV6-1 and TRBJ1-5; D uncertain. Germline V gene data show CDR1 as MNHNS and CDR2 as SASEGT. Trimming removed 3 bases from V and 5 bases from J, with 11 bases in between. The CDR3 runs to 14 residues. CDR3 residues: CASSDSTSHQPQHF. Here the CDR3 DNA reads TGTGCCAGCAGTGATTCGACGTCCCATCAGCCCCAGCATTTT.

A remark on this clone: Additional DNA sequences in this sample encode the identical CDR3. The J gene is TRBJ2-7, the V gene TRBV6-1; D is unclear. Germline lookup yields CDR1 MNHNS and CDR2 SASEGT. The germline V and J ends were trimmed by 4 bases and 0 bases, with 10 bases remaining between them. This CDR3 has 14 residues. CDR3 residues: CASSGTQSSYEQYF. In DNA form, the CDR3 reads TGTGCCAGCAGTGGCACACAGAGCTCCTACGAGCAGTACTTC.

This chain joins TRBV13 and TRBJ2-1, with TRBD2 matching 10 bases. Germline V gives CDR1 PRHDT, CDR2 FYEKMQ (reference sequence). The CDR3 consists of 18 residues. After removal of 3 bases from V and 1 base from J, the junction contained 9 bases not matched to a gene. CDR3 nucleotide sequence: TGTGCCAGCAGCTTCTCAGCGGGAGGGCCGGTTTCCTACAATGAGCAGTTCTTC. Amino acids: CASSFSAGGPVSYNEQFF.

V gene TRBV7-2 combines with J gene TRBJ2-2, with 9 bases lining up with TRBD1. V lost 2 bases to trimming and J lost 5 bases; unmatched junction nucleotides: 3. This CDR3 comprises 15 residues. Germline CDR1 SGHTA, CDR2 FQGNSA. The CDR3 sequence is CASSLWTGDTGELFF. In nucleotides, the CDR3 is TGTGCCAGCAGCTTATGGACAGGGGATACCGGGGAGCTGTTTTTT.

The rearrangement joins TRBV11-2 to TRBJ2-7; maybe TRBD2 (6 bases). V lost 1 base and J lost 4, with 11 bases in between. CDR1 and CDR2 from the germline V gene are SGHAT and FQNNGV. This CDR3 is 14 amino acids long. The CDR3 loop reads CASSLVGSGYEQYF. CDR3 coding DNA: TGTGCCAGCAGCTTAGTCGGGAGCGGGTACGAGCAGTACTTC.